Following are 25 T cell receptor beta chains from one sample sequenced in a study of blood T cell repertoires in COVID-19. Only in-frame clones appear in the TCRdb table, and some are missing; sequencing was by immunoSEQ multiplex PCR. The sample records some 94,000 clones, roughly 89% being singletons. Sequenced input: peripheral blood. These TCRs come from an older woman with COVID-19, enrolled during active disease.

V usage is TRBV5-1 and J usage is TRBJ2-7; 10 bases fit TRBD1. V lost 1 base, J lost 3 bases, and 4 bases stayed unmatched. This CDR3 contains 15 residues. CDR1 SGHRS and CDR2 YFSETQ come from the germline V gene. The CDR3 region is CASSLSGTGDYEQYF. The CDR3 region has the DNA TGCGCCAGCAGCTTGTCCGGGACAGGGGACTACGAGCAGTACTTC.

On this clone itself: Other DNA sequences of this sample code for an identical CDR3. This sequence joins TRBV19 and TRBJ2-7, with 7 bases aligning to TRBD1. The V gene's germline CDR1 is LNHDA and CDR2 SQIVND (reference sequence). Trimming took 4 bases from V and 0 from J; bases not matched to a gene: 3. CDR3 size: 14 residues. CDR3 nucleotide sequence: TGTGCCAGTAGTACCCGGGACAGCTCCTACGAGCAGTACTTC. Translation gives CASSTRDSSYEQYF. Full variable domain (outside the CDR3, taken from reference TRBV19 and TRBJ2-7): DGGITQSPKYLFRKEGQNVTLSCEQNLNHDAMYWYRQDPGQGLRLIYYSQIVNDFQKGDIAEGYSVSREKKESFPLTVTSAQKNPTAFYLCASSTRDSSYEQYFGPGTRLTVT.

The V gene is TRBV21-1, the J gene TRBJ1-5; TRBD1 is taken as the D call from the table, unchecked against the DNA. TRBV21-1 is deemed a pseudogene. The CDR3 consists of 16 residues. For the CDR3, the DNA is TGTGCCAGCAGCACTCCCCCGACAGGGGGGGGACAGCCCCAGCATTTT. As protein: CASSTPPTGGGQPQHF.

The gene calls are TRBV18 and TRBJ1-6; 7 bases fit TRBD1. Germline V gives CDR1 KGHSH, CDR2 LQKENI. Trimming removed 6 bases from V and 6 bases from J; junction bases left unmatched: 8. The CDR3 is made up of 15 amino acids. Written as DNA, the CDR3 is TGTGCCAGCTCGCCCAGACAGGGTGCTAATTCACCCCTCCACTTT. This sequence encodes CASSPRQGANSPLHF.

CDR3 region: CASTPGQSTDTQYF. The DNA of the CDR3 is TGTGCCAGCACGCCGGGACAGTCGACAGATACGCAGTATTTT. This chain links TRBV6-5 with TRBJ2-3; 7 bases align to TRBD1. Germline CDR1 is MNHEY and CDR2 is SVGAGI. The CDR3 is 14 amino acids. Germline trimming cut 7 bases from V and 3 bases from J; bases unmatched to any gene: 7.

CDR3 coding DNA: TGCGCCGAAAGGGGGGGCCAAGAGACCCAGTACTTC. As protein: CAERGGQETQYF. The genes are TRBV23-1 and TRBJ2-5; D perhaps matches TRBD2 (7 bases). TRBV23-1 is designated an ORF whose function remains uncertain. With 11 bases removed from V and 1 base from J, the gap between germline ends came to 11 bases. The CDR3 contains 12 residues.

This chain connects TRBV7-2 to TRBJ1-1, with D maybe TRBD1 (5 bases). Germline assignment: CDR1 SGHTA and CDR2 FQGNSA. This CDR3 is built from 13 residues. V was trimmed by 10 bases and J by 0 bases, leaving 12 bases between them. The CDR3 here is CATAGNMNTEAFF. Written as DNA, the CDR3 is TGTGCCACCGCAGGGAATATGAACACTGAAGCTTTCTTT.

V gene TRBV15 combines with J gene TRBJ2-7, with no clear D. This CDR3 region has 16 residues. Trimming removed 0 bases from V and 0 bases from J, with 12 bases in between. The V gene's germline CDR1 is LNHNV and CDR2 YYDKDF (reference sequence). CDR3 bases: TGTGCCACCAGCAGAGATCCCCCCACAATCTCCTACGAGCAGTACTTC. Protein product: CATSRDPPTISYEQYF. The full variable domain, rest sourced from reference TRBV15 and TRBJ2-7, is DAMVIQNPRYQVTQFGKPVTLSCSQTLNHNVMYWYQQKSSQAPKLLFHYYDKDFNNEADTPDNFQSRRPNTSFCFLDIRSPGLGDTAMYLCATSRDPPTISYEQYFGPGTRLTVT.

This chain connects TRBV27 to TRBJ1-2; 7 bases match TRBD1. CDR1 and CDR2 (germline): MNHEY, SMNVEV (reference sequence). The CDR3 has 13 amino acids. V was pared by 2 bases and J by 4 bases, with 1 base of the junction left unmatched. The CDR3 reads CASSLPGGYGYTF. For the CDR3, the DNA is TGTGCCAGCAGTTTACCAGGGGGCTATGGCTACACCTTC.

This CDR3 is CASSRGAGNNEKLFF. The DNA for the CDR3 is TGTGCCAGCAGCCGCGGGGCAGGGAATAATGAAAAACTGTTTTTT. This sequence joins TRBV5-6 and TRBJ1-4; D may be TRBD1 (5 bases). V gave up 4 bases and J gave up 4 bases, with 14 bases separating them. Germline CDR1 is SGHDT and CDR2 is YYEEEE. The CDR3 has 15 amino acids.

The chain recombines TRBV7-9 with TRBJ2-2; 10 bases line up with TRBD1. The CDR3 is 15 residues long. V trimming: 4 bases; J trimming: 5 bases; junction bases outside the gene matches: 4. CDR1 SEHNR and CDR2 FQNEAQ come from the germline V gene (reference sequence). CDR3 amino acids: CASSSGQGGTGELFF. CDR3 DNA: TGTGCCAGCAGCTCCGGACAGGGGGGGACCGGGGAGCTGTTTTTT.

The V call is TRBV10-3, the J call TRBJ1-3; no firm D call. Germline CDR1 ENHRY, CDR2 SYGVKD. Trimming pared 3 bases from V and 2 bases from J, leaving 5 bases between. This CDR3 region has 13 residues. This CDR3 is CAISDRTGNTIYF. Written as DNA, the CDR3 is TGTGCCATCAGTGACAGGACTGGAAACACCATATATTTT.

The CDR3 loop reads CASSSGGALYEQYF. The CDR3 DNA is TGCGCCAGCAGCTCGGGGGGGGCCCTCTACGAGCAGTACTTC. The genes are TRBV5-1 and TRBJ2-7; 8 nucleotides agree with TRBD2. The CDR3 contains 14 residues. V lost 3 bases and J lost 3; bases outside the gene matches: 5. CDR1 and CDR2 from the germline V gene are SGHRS and YFSETQ.

This rearrangement joins TRBV27 to TRBJ1-3; TRBD1 might be the D (6 bases). The V gene's germline CDR1 is MNHEY and CDR2 SMNVEV (reference sequence). The CDR3 spans 16 residues. V shed 6 bases and J shed 4 bases, with 19 bases lying between them. DNA of the CDR3: TGTGCCAGCAGCGGGATTTATGGGGGCCCCGGAAACACCATATATTTT. This sequence encodes CASSGIYGGPGNTIYF.

The chain joins TRBV9 to TRBJ1-3, with D perhaps TRBD1 (5 bases). V dropped 0 bases and J dropped 2 bases, with 15 bases sitting between them. The CDR3 runs to 17 residues. Germline V gene lookup returns CDR1 SGDLS and CDR2 YYNGEE. CDR3: CASSVATRAGTGNTIYF. The CDR3 DNA follows: TGTGCCAGCAGCGTAGCTACTCGGGCAGGGACTGGAAACACCATATATTTT.

The gene calls are TRBV5-1 and TRBJ2-3; 7 positions agree with TRBD2. J lost 2 bases, V lost 1 base, and 4 bases had no gene match. This CDR3 has 15 amino acids. CDR1 SGHRS and CDR2 YFSETQ come from the germline V gene. The CDR3 DNA reads as TGCGCCAGCAGCTTGACGGGGGGATACACAGATACGCAGTATTTT. Translation gives CASSLTGGYTDTQYF.

The chain joins TRBV27 to TRBJ1-2, with TRBD1 identical over 7 bases. The CDR3 totals 13 residues. Trimming removed 3 bases from V and 4 bases from J; junction bases left unmatched: 2. Germline CDR1 MNHEY, CDR2 SMNVEV (reference sequence). Here the CDR3 reads CASSLQGGYGYTF. CDR3 sequence (DNA): TGTGCCAGCAGTTTGCAGGGGGGCTATGGCTACACCTTC.

The chain employs TRBV6-1 and TRBJ1-2; 12 bases align to TRBD1. CDR1 and CDR2 (germline): MNHNS, SASEGT. This CDR3 spans 15 amino acids. V lost 4 bases, J lost 4 bases, and 4 bases stayed unmatched. CDR3 bases: TGTGCCAGCAGTGTGGGGACAGGGGGCGGCTATGGCTACACCTTC. This codes for CASSVGTGGGYGYTF.

This clone has a handful of counts. J is TRBJ1-5 and V is TRBV27; 7 bases match TRBD1. The CDR3 runs 14 residues. Looked up from germline, CDR1 is MNHEY and CDR2 is SMNVEV (reference sequence). With 5 bases clipped from V and 6 bases from J, the junction kept 7 bases outside the gene matches. The CDR3 DNA reads as TGTGCCAGCAGTCATGGACAGGCCGCTCAGCCCCAGCATTTT. Its protein is CASSHGQAAQPQHF.

This sequence joins TRBV3-1 (or the pseudogene TRBV3-2) and TRBJ2-4; D is possibly TRBD1 (5 bases). Germline V gene lookup returns CDR1 LGHDT and CDR2 YNNKEL (reference sequence). Trimming pared 3 bases from V and 2 bases from J, leaving 17 bases between. CDR3 size: 17 residues. CDR3: CASSHQGRAIPKNIQYF. Written as DNA, the CDR3 is TGTGCCAGCAGCCACCAGGGCAGGGCGATCCCCAAAAACATTCAGTACTTC.

V is TRBV25-1 and J is TRBJ2-1; TRBD1 agrees at 10 bases. Germline CDR1 MGHDK, CDR2 SYGVNS. The CDR3 has 13 residues. With V trimmed by 7 bases and J by 4 bases, 1 base remained unmatched. The CDR3 DNA is TGTGCCAGCACGGGACAGGGGTACAATGAGCAGTTCTTC. As protein: CASTGQGYNEQFF.

The rearrangement uses TRBV14 and TRBJ2-2; 10 bases align to TRBD2. Germline values: CDR1 SGHDN, CDR2 FVKESK. CDR3 size: 15 residues. J lost 6 bases, V lost 5 bases, and 6 bases had no gene match. DNA for the CDR3: TGTGCCAGCAGCACGCTAGCGGGGGCCTCCGGGGAGCTGTTTTTT. Translation: CASSTLAGASGELFF.

This clone was observed a single time. The CDR3 region has the DNA TGTGCCAGCAGCCATGACAGCCAAGCTTCACCCCTCCACTTT. It specifies CASSHDSQASPLHF. J is TRBJ1-6 and V is TRBV27; tentative D call: TRBD1 (5 bases). Germline V gene data show CDR1 as MNHEY and CDR2 as SMNVEV (reference sequence). This CDR3 comprises 14 residues. The V gene lost 6 bases and the J gene lost 9 bases, with 15 bases spanning the gap.

This sequence joins TRBV2 and TRBJ2-3; TRBD2 matches at 7 bases. This CDR3 region has 14 residues. V shed 9 bases and J 6 bases; nucleotides not matched to a gene: 12. Per germline, CDR1 SNHLY and CDR2 FYNNEI. CDR3 DNA: TGTGCCAGTGTAGGGACTACCTTCGGGGATACGCAGTATTTT. Encoded protein: CASVGTTFGDTQYF.

This chain joins TRBV5-5 and TRBJ1-6, with a possible D match to TRBD1 (5 bases). Trimming pared 0 bases from V and 6 bases from J, leaving 10 bases between. Germline values: CDR1 SGHKS, CDR2 YYEKEE (reference sequence). The CDR3 sequence is 15 residues long. The DNA for the CDR3 is TGTGCCAGCAGCTTGGTGACAGTTGGTAATTCACCCCTCCACTTT. Protein product: CASSLVTVGNSPLHF.